This TCR beta chain was recorded in a study of OX40 agonist ivuxolimab in advanced cancers. Overall study results and limits: On average, CD8+ T cells had more expanded clones than CD4+.

The cohort excluded patients with autoimmune disease history or systemic immunosuppression. Assay used: immunoSEQ multiplex PCR; TCRdb lists only in-frame clones, some missing. This table has about 80,000 clones, 80% to 90% appearing once. This CDR3 is built from 13 residues. V was pared by 5 bases and J by 7 bases, with 14 bases between. Germline V lookup: CDR1 MNHNS, CDR2 SASEGT. Remarks on this clone: Its specificity is unknown.

The chain couples TRBV6-1 to TRBJ1-1; D remains ambiguous. The material sequenced was CD4+ or CD8+ T cells sorted from blood, taken in a trial of the OX40 agonist ivuxolimab. The receptor's source is an adult with an advanced solid tumor such as melanoma, head and neck, liver or kidney cancer. The CDR3 spells CASSSTATNEAFF. The CDR3 region has the DNA TGTGCCAGCAGTTCGACGGCCACAAATGAAGCTTTCTTT.